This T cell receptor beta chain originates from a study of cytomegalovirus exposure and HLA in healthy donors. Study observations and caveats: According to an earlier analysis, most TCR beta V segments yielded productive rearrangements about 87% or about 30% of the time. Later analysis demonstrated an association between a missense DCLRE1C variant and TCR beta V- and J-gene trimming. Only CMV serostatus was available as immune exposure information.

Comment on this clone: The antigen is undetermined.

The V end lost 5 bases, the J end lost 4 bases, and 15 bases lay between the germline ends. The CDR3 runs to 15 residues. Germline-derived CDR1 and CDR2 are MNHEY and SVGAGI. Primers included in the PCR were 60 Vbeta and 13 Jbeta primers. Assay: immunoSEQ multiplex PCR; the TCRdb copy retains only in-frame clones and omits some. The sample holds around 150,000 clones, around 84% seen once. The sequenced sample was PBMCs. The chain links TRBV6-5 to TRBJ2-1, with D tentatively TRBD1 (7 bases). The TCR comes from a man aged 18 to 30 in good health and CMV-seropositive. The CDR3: CASSVRGAWYNEQFF. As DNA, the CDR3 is TGTGCCAGCAGTGTCAGGGGGGCTTGGTACAATGAGCAGTTCTTC.